This T cell receptor beta chain comes out of a study of blood T cell repertoires in COVID-19. Across the whole study: The analysed material was cDNA or gDNA that came from T cells, B-cell-depleted T cells, or PBMCs.

The data were produced by immunoSEQ multiplex PCR, yet TCRdb's version contains in-frame clones alone and is incomplete. The table includes about 61,000 clones, 65% to 85% detected once. In germline, CDR1 is LNHDA, CDR2 SQIVND (reference sequence). This CDR3 region has 16 residues. Trimming removed 6 bases from V and 4 bases from J; junction bases left unmatched: 13. Sequenced: peripheral blood. This TCR was recovered from a man older than 75 with active or convalescent COVID-19. This chain links TRBV19 with TRBJ2-5, with TRBD2 matching 8 bases. In nucleotides, the CDR3 is TGTGCCAGTAGCCCCAGGGTAGCGGGATTGGGAGAGACCCAGTACTTC. It translates to CASSPRVAGLGETQYF. The entire variable domain, with the rest obtained from reference TRBV19 and TRBJ2-5, is as follows: DGGITQSPKYLFRKEGQNVTLSCEQNLNHDAMYWYRQDPGQGLRLIYYSQIVNDFQKGDIAEGYSVSREKKESFPLTVTSAQKNPTAFYLCASSPRVAGLGETQYFGPGTRLLVL.